A selection of T cell receptor beta chains follows, all from one sample in a study of T cells after yellow fever vaccination. TCRdb redid the calling of the 5' RACE reads with MiXCR, one entry per CDR3 protein. This sample has about 120,000 distinct CDR3 sequences, with under 9% found just once. The sequences come from CD8+ T cells sorted from PBMCs, collected 45 days after the yellow fever booster vaccination. The receptor set was obtained from a man aged 25 to 40 who received the YFV17D yellow fever vaccine. Both conserved end residues are part of each CDR3. The D gene is left open where the match is weak. Rows give clone size only sometimes, using once, few, many, or a class for an expanded clone.

size: many
V: TRBV19
D: TRBD2
J: TRBJ2-7
DNA: TGTGCCAGTAGTAGCGGGAGATTTAGCTACGAGCAGTACTTC
CDR3: CASSSGRFSYEQYF

size: many
V: TRBV7-2
D: .
J: TRBJ1-6
DNA: TGTGCCAGCAGCCCATCAGACTGGCCGTATCCTTCACCCCTCCACTTT
CDR3: CASSPSDWPYPSPLHF

size: .
V: TRBV29-1
D: TRBD2
J: TRBJ2-3
DNA: TGCAGCGTTGACCGCGGGAGGATAGCAGATACGCAGTATTTT
CDR3: CSVDRGRIADTQYF

size: .
V: TRBV10-3
D: .
J: TRBJ2-3
DNA: TGTGCCAGCAGTCGGGTCGGTACTTATGTTGGCACAGATACGCAGTATTTT
CDR3: CASSRVGTYVGTDTQYF

size: many
V: TRBV12-3/TRBV12-4
D: .
J: TRBJ2-1
DNA: TGTGCCAGCAGTTTTGGGGCCCTTGACTACAATGAGCAGTTCTTC
CDR3: CASSFGALDYNEQFF

size: many
V: TRBV29-1
D: TRBD1
J: TRBJ1-1
DNA: TGCAGCGCCGGGACAGGGAGCACTGAAGCTTTCTTT
CDR3: CSAGTGSTEAFF

size: many
V: TRBV6-4
D: TRBD2
J: TRBJ2-3
DNA: TGTGCCAGCAGTGACTCCGGGACTAGCGGGACAGATACGCAGTATTTT
CDR3: CASSDSGTSGTDTQYF

size: .
V: TRBV20-1
D: .
J: TRBJ2-3
DNA: TGCAGTGCCCGCCGGGATACGCAGTATTTT
CDR3: CSARRDTQYF

size: .
V: TRBV12-3/TRBV12-4
D: .
J: TRBJ2-1
DNA: TGTGCCAGCAGTAGGACCCTAGACAATGAGCAGTTCTTC
CDR3: CASSRTLDNEQFF

size: .
V: TRBV9
D: .
J: TRBJ2-5
DNA: TGTGCCAGCAGCGTAGGACAGATTGAAGAGACCCAGTACTTC
CDR3: CASSVGQIEETQYF

size: many
V: TRBV9
D: .
J: TRBJ1-1
DNA: TGTGCCAGCAGCGGGGGAGGTGTTGACCGCACTGAAGCTTTCTTT
CDR3: CASSGGGVDRTEAFF

size: many
V: TRBV7-9
D: .
J: TRBJ2-2
DNA: TGTGCCAGCAGCTTACCCATACTAGGCTACACCGGGGAGCTGTTTTTT
CDR3: CASSLPILGYTGELFF

size: many
V: TRBV4-3
D: .
J: TRBJ2-5
DNA: TGCGCCAGCAGCCAATGGCCAGGTCAAGAGACCCAGTACTTC
CDR3: CASSQWPGQETQYF

size: .
V: TRBV28
D: .
J: TRBJ2-5
DNA: TGTGCCAGCAGTTCAACCCGGTGGCCCGGACTGCAAGAGACCCAGTACTTC
CDR3: CASSSTRWPGLQETQYF

size: few
V: TRBV5-4
D: .
J: TRBJ1-1
DNA: TGTGCCAGCAGCCCATCCTCAGGGGAAGCTTTCTTT
CDR3: CASSPSSGEAFF

size: .
V: TRBV29-1
D: .
J: TRBJ2-3
DNA: TGCAGCGTTCAAAATCGCAGCCTGCCGGATACGCAGTATTTT
CDR3: CSVQNRSLPDTQYF

size: .
V: TRBV5-4
D: .
J: TRBJ2-3
DNA: TGTGCCAGCAGCGGCGGGGAAACGGCAGATACGCAGTATTTT
CDR3: CASSGGETADTQYF

size: many
V: TRBV4-2
D: TRBD2
J: TRBJ2-7
DNA: TGTGCCAGCAGCCAAGATCAGGGGACTAGGTCCTACGAGCAGTACTTC
CDR3: CASSQDQGTRSYEQYF

size: many
V: TRBV4-1
D: .
J: TRBJ1-1
DNA: TGCGCCAGCAGCCAAGAAGGGGGGCACTTCACTGAAGCTTTCTTT
CDR3: CASSQEGGHFTEAFF

size: few
V: TRBV19
D: TRBD1
J: TRBJ2-1
DNA: TGTGCCAGTAGTCCAGGACAGGTTCGGAACAATGAGCAGTTCTTC
CDR3: CASSPGQVRNNEQFF

size: many
V: TRBV18
D: .
J: TRBJ2-7
DNA: TGTGCCAGCTCACCTGGTCCTCCTGGGGATCTCTACGAGCAGTACTTC
CDR3: CASSPGPPGDLYEQYF

size: few
V: TRBV11-2
D: TRBD1
J: TRBJ1-6
DNA: TGTGCCAGCAGCTTAGTCCCATCGCAGACAGGGGGCTTATGGTCACCCCTCCACTTT
CDR3: CASSLVPSQTGGLWSPLHF

size: .
V: TRBV12-2
D: .
J: TRBJ2-7
DNA: TGTGCAAGTCGCTTTGATCCTCACCTACGGGACGAGCAGTACTTC
CDR3: CASRFDPHLRDEQYF

size: few
V: TRBV5-4
D: .
J: TRBJ2-7
DNA: TGTGCCAGCGGATGGGGAGGATCCTACGAGCAGTACTTC
CDR3: CASGWGGSYEQYF

size: many
V: TRBV29-1
D: TRBD2
J: TRBJ2-1
DNA: TGCAGCGTTGACGGACTAGAATCCTACAATGAGCAGTTCTTC
CDR3: CSVDGLESYNEQFF